The 8 T cell receptor beta chains given below trace back to one sample, sequenced in a study of CD8+CD57+ T cells in acquired aplastic anemia. Genomic DNA was employed as the template in profiling TCR beta VDJ and CDR3. TCRdb re-called the reads through MiXCR, storing one row per CDR3 protein. The sample consists of around 250,000 distinct CDR3 sequences, roughly 82% of them appearing once. Sequencing involved patients with CD8+CD57+ cell expansion previously shown by flow cytometry. Input material: sorted CD4+, CD8+, or CD8+CD57+ T cells (not recorded which) from PBMCs. These receptors came from a human donor with aplastic anemia.

Of note for this clonotype: One end of the junction fails to match germline, which may point to a read error. The chain uses TRBV11-3 and TRBJ2-3; perhaps TRBD1 as D (6 bases). The CDR3 has 13 residues. Germline V gene sequence: CDR1 SGHNT, CDR2 YENEEA. The chain's CDR3 is CASSLGVTGTQYF. The CDR3 region has the DNA TGTGCCAGCAGCTTAGGAGTGACAGGTACGCAGTATTTT.

This chain links TRBV7-2 with TRBJ2-1; D possibly uses TRBD1 or TRBD2 (5 bases each). Germline-derived CDR1 and CDR2 are SGHTA and FQGNSA. The CDR3 spans 16 residues. Deletions cut 0 bases from V and 12 bases from J, with 21 bases between. The CDR3 region is CASSLASSYGANVQFF. The CDR3 nucleotides read TGTGCCAGCAGCTTAGCGAGTAGCTACGGGGCCAACGTGCAGTTCTTC.

This chain uses TRBV7-9 with TRBJ2-1; TRBD2 matches 7 bases. Germline CDR1 and CDR2: SEHNR and FQNEAQ (reference sequence). The V gene end was trimmed by 1 base and the J gene end by 8 bases; junction bases not matched to a gene: 8. The CDR3 has 15 residues. This CDR3 is CASSLVDGGSDEQFF. The CDR3 nucleotides are TGTGCCAGCAGCTTAGTTGACGGGGGGAGCGATGAGCAGTTCTTC.

This clonotype showed up just once. The V and J genes are TRBV5-1 and TRBJ2-7; no firm D call. Trimming shortened V by 7 bases and J by 4 bases, and 6 bases separated the two germline ends. This CDR3 has 10 amino acids. The germline V gene has CDR1 SGHRS and CDR2 YFSETQ. CDR3 in DNA: TGCGCCAGCGGTTCGTACGAGCAGTACTTC. Translated: CASGSYEQYF.

With regard to this clonotype: This is likely a read error, given that the CDR3 carries no conserved phenylalanine or tryptophan at its end. It is unclear where the CDR3 begins or ends on the DNA, so no DNA is shown, and the CDR3 is as TCRdb lists it. The rearrangement links TRBV2 to TRBJ2-2; the table gives TRBD1 as D, unverified against the DNA. CDR1 SNHLY and CDR2 FYNNEI come from the germline V gene. Both ends counted, the CDR3 spans 16 residues. The CDR3 sequence is CASSDNYGRTFGSVTI.

The V and J genes are TRBV2 and TRBJ2-7; possibly TRBD2 for D (6 bases). This CDR3 spans 12 amino acids. Germline V gene sequence: CDR1 SNHLY, CDR2 FYNNEI. Trimming shortened V by 6 bases and J by 6 bases, and 12 bases separated the two germline ends. CDR3 in DNA: TGTGCCAGCAGGGGGGGTGGTATCGAGCAGTACTTC. Its translation is CASRGGGIEQYF.

As to this clonotype: Sequence at one end of the junction differs from germline and may be a read error. The rearrangement uses TRBV5-6 and TRBJ1-6; D gene ambiguous. The germline CDR1 and CDR2 sequences are SGHDT and YYEEEE. The CDR3 is made up of 16 amino acids. CDR3 residues: CASSFGEGGDNSPQLF. As DNA, the CDR3 is TGTGCCAGCAGCTTTGGGGAGGGCGGCGATAATTCACCCCAGCTCTTC.

This clonotype has just a few counts. This chain uses TRBV11-3 with TRBJ2-6; a weak D match, TRBD1 (5 bases). The CDR3 spans 16 residues. CDR1 is SGHNT and CDR2 is YENEEA in the germline V gene. The ends were cut back, 1 base at V and 4 bases at J, with 11 bases in the middle. The CDR3 coding sequence is TGTGCCAGCAGCTTAGCGGTGACAGACGGGGCCAACGTCCTGACTTTC. Encoded protein: CASSLAVTDGANVLTF. The entire variable domain, with the rest obtained from reference TRBV11-3 and TRBJ2-6, is as follows: EAGVVQSPRYKIIEKKQPVAFWCNPISGHNTLYWYLQNLGQGPELLIRYENEEAVDDSQLPKDRFSAERLKGVDSTLKIQPAELGDSAVYLCASSLAVTDGANVLTFGAGSRLTVL.